The subject of this entry is one T cell receptor (beta chain). Antigen: not known. Sequencing used immunoSEQ multiplex PCR; TCRdb keeps in-frame clones, though not all of them. In the table there are fewer than 40,000 clones, over 75% of which are singletons. This specimen belongs to a study of T cell clonotyping in hematopoietic cell transplantation. Study-wide results and caveats: Higher Inverse Simpson Index values in graft donor and pretransplant recipient predicted broader posttransplant TCR diversity. CD4 and CD8 repertoire contributions could not be separated without sorting.

V lost 6 bases, J lost 2 bases, and 13 bases lay in between. CDR3 length: 15 residues. Germline V gene lookup returns CDR1 SNHLY and CDR2 FYNNEI. The receptor comes from a middle-aged woman in good health. Some clones in this sample may be carry-over from other donors' samples. Sample: peripheral blood mononuclear cells. The V and J genes are TRBV2 and TRBJ2-2; D is ambiguous. Here the CDR3 reads CASRNTYINTGELFF. The CDR3 region has the DNA TGTGCCAGCAGGAACACTTACATCAACACCGGGGAGCTGTTTTTT.